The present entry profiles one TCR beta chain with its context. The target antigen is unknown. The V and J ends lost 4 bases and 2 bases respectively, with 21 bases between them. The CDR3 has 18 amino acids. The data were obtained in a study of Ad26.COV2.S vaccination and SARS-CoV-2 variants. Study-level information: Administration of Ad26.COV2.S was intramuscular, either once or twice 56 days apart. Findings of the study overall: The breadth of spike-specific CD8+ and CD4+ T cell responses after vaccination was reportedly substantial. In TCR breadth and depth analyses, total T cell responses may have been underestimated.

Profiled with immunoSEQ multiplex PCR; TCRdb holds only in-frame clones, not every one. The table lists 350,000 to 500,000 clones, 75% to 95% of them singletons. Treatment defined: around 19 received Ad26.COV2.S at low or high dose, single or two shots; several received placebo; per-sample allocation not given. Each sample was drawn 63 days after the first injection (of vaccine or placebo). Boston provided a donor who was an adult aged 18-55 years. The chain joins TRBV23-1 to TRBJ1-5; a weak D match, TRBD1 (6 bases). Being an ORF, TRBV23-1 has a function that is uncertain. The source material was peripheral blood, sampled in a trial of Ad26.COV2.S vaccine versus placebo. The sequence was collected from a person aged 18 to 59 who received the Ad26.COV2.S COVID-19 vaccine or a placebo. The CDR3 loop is CASSPGQGRSFGNQPQHF. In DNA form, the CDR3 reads TGCGCCAGCAGTCCCGGCCAGGGGAGATCCTTTGGCAATCAGCCCCAGCATTTT.